This record concerns one T cell receptor beta chain sequence. The sample is drawn from a study of shared clonotypes between healthy human individuals. Methods used by the authors: Quality scores were absent from the junction-only immunoSEQ sequences, so filtering differed. TCRdb's table, derived via immunoSEQ multiplex PCR, lists solely in-frame clones and lacks some. The DNA was the basis for D and trimming; V, J and clone size are from that table. The sample shows about 980,000 clones, 60% to 85% of them seen only once. This TCR was recovered from a man aged 18 to 30 in good health. Sequencing was done on a sample of memory CD4+ T cells sorted from blood. The subset is: CD45RA-negative fraction.

The CDR3 DNA sequence: TGCGCCAGCAGCCCTACCGGGACACCCCCGACGGAGCAGTTCTTC. This sequence encodes CASSPTGTPPTEQFF. V and J are TRBV5-1 and TRBJ2-1; maybe TRBD1 (6 bases). This CDR3 spans 15 amino acids. Germline V gives CDR1 SGHRS, CDR2 YFSETQ. Trimming took 4 bases from V and 10 from J, leaving 21 bases between them. Full variable domain (outside the CDR3, taken from reference TRBV5-1 and TRBJ2-1): KAGVTQTPRYLIKTRGQQVTLSCSPISGHRSVSWYQQTPGQGLQFLFEYFSETQRNKGNFPGRFSGRQFSNSRSEMNVSTLELGDSALYLCASSPTGTPPTEQFFGPGTRLTVL.